The following is a TCR beta chain sequence with its context. The antigen is unknown. It is likely a read error, because the conserved phenylalanine at the end of the CDR3 is missing. The DNA is omitted, as the CDR3 cannot be located on it reliably, and the CDR3 follows TCRdb's listing. The germline gives CDR1 SGHVS, CDR2 FQNEAQ. The CDR3 is 12 amino acids in total, end residues counted. This specimen comes from a study of early T cells in non-severe SARS-CoV-2 infection. Turning to the study itself: The authors sequenced bulk RNA from unsorted whole blood, leaving chains unpaired. Study results and caveats: Lookups in VDJdb leaned toward anti-spike CD8 responses and missed private and CD4 specificities.

Researchers attached unique molecular identifiers to individual cDNA molecules. TCRdb called the 5' RACE reads again in MiXCR, with one record for every CDR3 protein. The sample lists 80,000 or so distinct CDR3 sequences; about 12% were seen once. The sample consisted of whole blood. The J gene is TRBJ2-1, the V gene TRBV7-8; TRBD2 reflects the table's D call only, with no check against the DNA. The receptor was isolated from an adult who was a healthcare worker with PCR-confirmed SARS-CoV-2 infection or an uninfected control (not recorded which). The CDR3 loop reads CASSLLTSGPFS.